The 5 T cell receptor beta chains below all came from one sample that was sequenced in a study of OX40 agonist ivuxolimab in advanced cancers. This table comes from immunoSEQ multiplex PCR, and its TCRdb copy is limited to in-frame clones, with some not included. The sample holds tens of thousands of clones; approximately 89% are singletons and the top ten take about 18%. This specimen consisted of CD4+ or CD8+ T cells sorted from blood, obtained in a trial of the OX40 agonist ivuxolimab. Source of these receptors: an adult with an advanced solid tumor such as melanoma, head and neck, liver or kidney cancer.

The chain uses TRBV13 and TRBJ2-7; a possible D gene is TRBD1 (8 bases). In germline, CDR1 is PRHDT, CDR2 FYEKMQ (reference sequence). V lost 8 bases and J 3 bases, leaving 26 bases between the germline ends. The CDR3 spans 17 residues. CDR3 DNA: TGTGCCAGCTCACCAGGACTGACAGGGGAGGGGGTCTACGAGCAGTACTTC. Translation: CASSPGLTGEGVYEQYF.

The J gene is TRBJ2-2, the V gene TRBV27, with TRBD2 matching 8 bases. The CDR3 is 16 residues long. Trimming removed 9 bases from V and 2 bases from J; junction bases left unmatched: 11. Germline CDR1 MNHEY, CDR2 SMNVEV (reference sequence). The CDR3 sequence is CASSTRLAPNTGELFF. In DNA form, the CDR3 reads TGTGCCAGTTCGACCCGACTAGCGCCTAACACCGGGGAGCTGTTTTTT.

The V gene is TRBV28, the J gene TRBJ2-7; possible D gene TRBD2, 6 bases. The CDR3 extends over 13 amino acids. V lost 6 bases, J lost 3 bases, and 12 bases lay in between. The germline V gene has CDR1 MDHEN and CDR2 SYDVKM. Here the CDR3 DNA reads TGTGCCAGCAGCCCGCGGGGCTACTACGAGCAGTACTTC. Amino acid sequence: CASSPRGYYEQYF.

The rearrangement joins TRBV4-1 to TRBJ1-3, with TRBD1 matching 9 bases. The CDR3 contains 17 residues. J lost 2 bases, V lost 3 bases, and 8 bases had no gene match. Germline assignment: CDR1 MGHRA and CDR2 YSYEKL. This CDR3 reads CASSHYVGTGTGNTIYF. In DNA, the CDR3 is TGCGCCAGCAGCCATTATGTAGGGACAGGGACTGGAAACACCATATATTTT.

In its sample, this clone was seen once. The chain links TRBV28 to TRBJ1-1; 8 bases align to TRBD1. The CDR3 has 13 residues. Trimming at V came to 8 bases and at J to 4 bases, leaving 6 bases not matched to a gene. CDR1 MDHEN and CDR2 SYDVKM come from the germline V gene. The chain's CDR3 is CASRRQGSTEAFF. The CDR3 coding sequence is TGTGCCAGCCGAAGACAGGGGTCCACTGAAGCTTTCTTT.